Presented here are 8 T cell receptor beta chains from one specimen sequenced in a study of early T cells in non-severe SARS-CoV-2 infection. MiXCR, run by TCRdb on the 5' RACE reads, gives a single entry per CDR3 protein. The sample lists approximately 100,000 distinct CDR3 sequences; roughly 15% were seen once. Sequenced input: whole blood. These receptors originate from an adult who was a healthcare worker with PCR-confirmed SARS-CoV-2 infection or an uninfected control (not recorded which).

The CDR3 coding sequence is TGTGCCATCAACCGGGACAGGGGTCACTACGAGCAGTACTTC. Amino acids: CAINRDRGHYEQYF. The gene calls are TRBV10-3 and TRBJ2-7; 10 nucleotides agree with TRBD1. In germline, CDR1 is ENHRY, CDR2 SYGVKD. The CDR3 has 14 residues. Trimming at V came to 7 bases and at J to 3 bases, leaving 6 bases not matched to a gene.

The chain is built from TRBV6-2 or TRBV6-3 and TRBJ1-5; TRBD1 agrees at 8 bases. The CDR3 consists of 18 residues. Germline loops: CDR1 MNHEY, CDR2 SVGEGT. The J segment lost 0 bases and the V segment lost 2 bases, leaving 9 bases of the junction unmatched. The CDR3 nucleotides read TGTGCCAGCAGTTACCGGGCACAGGGGGACTATAGCAATCAGCCCCAGCATTTT. It is translated as CASSYRAQGDYSNQPQHF.

This clonotype was recorded at least ten times. The chain employs TRBV6-1 and TRBJ1-6, with D hard to call. The V end was cut by 2 bases, the J end by 8 bases, with 7 bases between. The V gene's germline CDR1 is MNHNS and CDR2 SASEGT. The CDR3 runs to 13 residues. CDR3 sequence reads: CASSERLYSPLHF. The CDR3 DNA follows: TGTGCCAGCAGTGAACGACTTTATTCACCCCTCCACTTT.

V and J are TRBV5-5 and TRBJ2-7; D is perhaps TRBD2 (6 bases). This CDR3 has 14 residues. Germline V gives CDR1 SGHKS, CDR2 YYEKEE (reference sequence). The V and J ends lost 2 bases and 4 bases respectively, with 13 bases between them. The CDR3, as DNA: TGTGCCAGCAGCTTCTATGGGGCGGGATACGAGCAGTACTTC. Its protein is CASSFYGAGYEQYF.

This clonotype was counted only a few times. This rearrangement joins TRBV30 to TRBJ1-2; D unresolved. Germline V gene sequence: CDR1 GTSNPN, CDR2 SVGIG (reference sequence). The CDR3 runs to 14 residues. The V end lost 0 bases, the J end lost 2 bases, and 10 bases lay between the germline ends. The CDR3: CAWSVLGRNYGYTF. Here the CDR3 DNA reads TGTGCCTGGAGTGTACTGGGCAGAAACTATGGCTACACCTTC.

In this sample, this clonotype turned up many times. The chain joins TRBV29-1 to TRBJ2-1; D ambiguous. The CDR3 sequence is 14 residues long. CDR1 SQVTM and CDR2 ANQGSEA come from the germline V gene. The V end lost 1 base, the J end lost 3 bases, and 10 bases lay between the germline ends. For the CDR3, the DNA is TGCAGCGTTGAAGGGCAGATTGACTACAATGAGCAGTTCTTC. Encoded protein: CSVEGQIDYNEQFF.

There are a few counts of this clonotype. The CDR3: CASSEGTGVGGYTF. The CDR3 region has the DNA TGTGCCAGCAGTGAAGGGACAGGTGTTGGTGGCTACACCTTC. The genes are TRBV2 and TRBJ1-2; 7 nucleotides line up with TRBD1. Per germline, CDR1 SNHLY and CDR2 FYNNEI. This CDR3 has 14 amino acids. J gave up 7 bases and V 1 base, and 6 bases lay outside the gene matches.

The chain combines TRBV7-2 with TRBJ2-3, with D uncertain. The CDR3 has 14 residues. Trimming took off 5 bases at V and 3 bases at J, with 12 bases between the two ends. CDR1 is SGHTA, CDR2 FQGNSA, per germline. The CDR3 region is CASSLGIATDTQYF. The CDR3 bases are TGTGCCAGCAGCCTAGGCATAGCAACAGATACGCAGTATTTT.